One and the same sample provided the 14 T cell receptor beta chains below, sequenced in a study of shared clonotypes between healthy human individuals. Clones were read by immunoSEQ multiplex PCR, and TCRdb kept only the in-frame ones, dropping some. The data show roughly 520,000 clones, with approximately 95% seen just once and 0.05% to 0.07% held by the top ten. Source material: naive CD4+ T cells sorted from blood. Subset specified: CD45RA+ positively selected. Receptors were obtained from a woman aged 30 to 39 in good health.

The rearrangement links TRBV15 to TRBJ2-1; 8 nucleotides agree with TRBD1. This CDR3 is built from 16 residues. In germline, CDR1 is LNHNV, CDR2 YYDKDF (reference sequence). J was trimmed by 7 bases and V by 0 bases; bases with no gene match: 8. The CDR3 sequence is CATSRDGTGTGNEQFF. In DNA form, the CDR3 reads TGTGCCACCAGCAGAGATGGGACCGGGACAGGTAATGAGCAGTTCTTC. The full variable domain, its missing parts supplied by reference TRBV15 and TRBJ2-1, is DAMVIQNPRYQVTQFGKPVTLSCSQTLNHNVMYWYQQKSSQAPKLLFHYYDKDFNNEADTPDNFQSRRPNTSFCFLDIRSPGLGDTAMYLCATSRDGTGTGNEQFFGPGTRLTVL.

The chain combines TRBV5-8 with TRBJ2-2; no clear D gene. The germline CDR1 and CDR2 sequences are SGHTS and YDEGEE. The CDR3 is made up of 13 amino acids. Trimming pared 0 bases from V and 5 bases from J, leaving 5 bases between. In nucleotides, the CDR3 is TGTGCCAGCAGCTTGGGGTTGACCGGGGAGCTGTTTTTT. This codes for CASSLGLTGELFF.

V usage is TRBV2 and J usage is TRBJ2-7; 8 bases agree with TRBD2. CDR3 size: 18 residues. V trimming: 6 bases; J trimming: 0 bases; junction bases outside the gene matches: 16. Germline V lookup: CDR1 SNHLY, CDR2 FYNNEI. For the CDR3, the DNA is TGTGCCAGCAGGGAACTTCCTCGTCATAGCGGGAACTCCTACGAGCAGTACTTC. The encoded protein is CASRELPRHSGNSYEQYF.

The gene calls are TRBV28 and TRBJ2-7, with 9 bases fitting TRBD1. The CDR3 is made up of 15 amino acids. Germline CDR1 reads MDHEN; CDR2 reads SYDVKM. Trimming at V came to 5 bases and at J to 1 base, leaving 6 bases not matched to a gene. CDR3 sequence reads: CASSENRGRSYEQYF. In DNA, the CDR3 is TGTGCCAGCAGTGAAAACAGGGGGCGGTCCTACGAGCAGTACTTC.

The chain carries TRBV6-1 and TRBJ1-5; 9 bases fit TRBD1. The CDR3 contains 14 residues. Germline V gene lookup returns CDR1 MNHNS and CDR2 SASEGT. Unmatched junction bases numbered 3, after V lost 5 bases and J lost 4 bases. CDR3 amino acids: CASSKDRGNQPQHF. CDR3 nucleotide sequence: TGTGCCAGCAGTAAAGACAGGGGGAATCAGCCCCAGCATTTT.

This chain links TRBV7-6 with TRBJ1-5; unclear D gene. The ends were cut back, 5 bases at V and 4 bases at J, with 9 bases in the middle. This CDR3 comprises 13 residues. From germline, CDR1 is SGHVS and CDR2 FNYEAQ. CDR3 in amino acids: CASSALGNQPQHF. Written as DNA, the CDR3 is TGTGCCAGCAGCGCACTGGGGAATCAGCCCCAGCATTTT.

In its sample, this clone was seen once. This CDR3 is CASSLAYTDTQYF. CDR3 in DNA: TGCGCCAGCAGCTTGGCGTACACAGATACGCAGTATTTT. J is TRBJ2-3 and V is TRBV5-1; D is unclear. Germline assignment: CDR1 SGHRS and CDR2 YFSETQ. This CDR3 has 13 amino acids. Trimming took 0 bases from V and 2 from J, leaving 4 bases between them.

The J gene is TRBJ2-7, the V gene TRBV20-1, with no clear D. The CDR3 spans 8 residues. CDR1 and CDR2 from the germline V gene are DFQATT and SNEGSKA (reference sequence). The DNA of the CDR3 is TGCAGCCCAGGAGTGCAGTACTTC. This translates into CSPGVQYF.

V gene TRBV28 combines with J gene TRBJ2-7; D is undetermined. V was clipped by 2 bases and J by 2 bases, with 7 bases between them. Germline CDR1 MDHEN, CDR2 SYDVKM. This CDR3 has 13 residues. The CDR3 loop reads CASSLTWPYEQYF. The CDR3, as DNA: TGTGCCAGCAGTTTAACGTGGCCCTACGAGCAGTACTTC.

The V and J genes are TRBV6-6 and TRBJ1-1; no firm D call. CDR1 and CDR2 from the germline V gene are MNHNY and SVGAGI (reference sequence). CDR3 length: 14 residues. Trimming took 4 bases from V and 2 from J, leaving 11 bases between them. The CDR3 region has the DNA TGTGCCAGCAGTTCGGAGCAGAAAAACACTGAAGCTTTCTTT. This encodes CASSSEQKNTEAFF.

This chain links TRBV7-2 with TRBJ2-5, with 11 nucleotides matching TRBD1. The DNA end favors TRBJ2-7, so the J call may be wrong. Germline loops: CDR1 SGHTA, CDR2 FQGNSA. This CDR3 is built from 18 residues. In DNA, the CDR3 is TGTGCCAGCAGCTTACAGCTCCGGGACAGGGGGGACGCCTCCGAGCAGTACTTC. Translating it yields CASSLQLRDRGDASEQYF.

CDR3 protein: CASSGRQGTLSSYNEQFF. CDR3 bases: TGTGCCAGCAGTGGACGACAGGGGACTCTTAGCTCCTACAATGAGCAGTTCTTC. The V gene is TRBV25-1, the J gene TRBJ2-1; 8 bases fit TRBD1. CDR3 length: 18 residues. Germline V gene lookup returns CDR1 MGHDK and CDR2 SYGVNS. V lost 4 bases to trimming and J lost 0 bases; unmatched junction nucleotides: 11.

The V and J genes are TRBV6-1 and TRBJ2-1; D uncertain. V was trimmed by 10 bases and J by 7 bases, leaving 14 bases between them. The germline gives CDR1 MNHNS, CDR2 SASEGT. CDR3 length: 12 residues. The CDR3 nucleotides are TGTGCCACCACCGTGGGATATAATGAGCAGTTCTTC. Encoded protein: CATTVGYNEQFF.

The CDR3 DNA reads as TGTGCCAGTAGGGAGGGCGGTGACTCCTACAATGAGCAGTTCTTC. Translated: CASREGGDSYNEQFF. The rearrangement links TRBV19 to TRBJ2-1; D perhaps matches TRBD2 (6 bases). The CDR3 has 15 amino acids. Germline V CDR1 and CDR2: LNHDA, SQIVND (reference sequence). V lost 6 bases and J 0 bases, leaving 12 bases between the germline ends.